This is a list of T cell receptor beta chains from one sample in a study of cytomegalovirus exposure and HLA in healthy donors. The table came from immunoSEQ multiplex PCR; TCRdb's copy has only in-frame clones and leaves some out. The table lists more than 95,000 clones, about 79% of them singletons. Input material: PBMCs. Every receptor here comes from a man younger than 45 in good health and CMV-seropositive. CDR3s include the opening cysteine and the closing phenylalanine or tryptophan. D genes are given only for firm matches. Only some rows state a clone size, as once, few, many or a class for expanded clones.

v_gene: TRBV18
d_gene: NA
j_gene: TRBJ2-5
abundance: NA
len: 15
CDR3aa: CASRRSQSSQETQYF
CDR3nt: TGTGCCAGTCGGCGGAGCCAGTCCTCCCAAGAGACCCAGTACTTC

v_gene: TRBV5-1
d_gene: TRBD2
j_gene: TRBJ2-3
abundance: NA
len: 19
CDR3aa: CASSRGLAGDLYLTDTQYF
CDR3nt: TGCGCCAGCAGCCGCGGACTAGCGGGGGACCTCTATCTCACAGATACGCAGTATTTT

v_gene: TRBV7-2
d_gene: NA
j_gene: TRBJ1-5
abundance: once
len: 15
CDR3aa: CASSLHIQSNQPQHF
CDR3nt: TGTGCCAGCAGCTTACACATCCAAAGCAATCAGCCCCAGCATTTT

v_gene: TRBV2
d_gene: NA
j_gene: TRBJ2-7
abundance: NA
len: 14
CDR3aa: CASSDQGGLNEQYF
CDR3nt: TGTGCCAGCAGTGACCAGGGGGGTTTGAACGAGCAGTACTTC

v_gene: TRBV7-8
d_gene: TRBD1
j_gene: TRBJ1-2
abundance: NA
len: 15
CDR3aa: CASSLVGGVGYGYTF
CDR3nt: TGTGCCAGCAGCTTAGTAGGGGGCGTTGGGTATGGCTACACCTTC

v_gene: TRBV7-3
d_gene: NA
j_gene: TRBJ1-2
abundance: few
len: 13
CDR3aa: CASSLNREVGYTF
CDR3nt: TGTGCCAGCAGCTTAAATCGGGAGGTCGGCTACACCTTC

v_gene: TRBV19
d_gene: TRBD1
j_gene: TRBJ1-1
abundance: few
len: 14
CDR3aa: CASRDRAAEGGAFF
CDR3nt: TGTGCCAGTAGAGACAGGGCCGCTGAGGGGGGCGCTTTCTTT

v_gene: TRBV5-1
d_gene: NA
j_gene: TRBJ2-1
abundance: NA
len: 15
CDR3aa: CASSSVPGLGNEQFF
CDR3nt: TGCGCCAGCAGCTCCGTCCCGGGACTTGGAAATGAGCAGTTCTTC

v_gene: TRBV7-2
d_gene: TRBD2
j_gene: TRBJ2-7
abundance: NA
len: 15
CDR3aa: CAGSLTGGSPHEQYF
CDR3nt: TGTGCCGGCAGCCTCACCGGCGGGAGTCCCCACGAGCAGTACTTC

v_gene: TRBV28
d_gene: TRBD1
j_gene: TRBJ1-1
abundance: NA
len: 13
CDR3aa: CASSPGTDYEAFF
CDR3nt: TGTGCCAGCAGTCCCGGGACAGACTATGAAGCTTTCTTT

v_gene: TRBV9
d_gene: NA
j_gene: TRBJ2-3
abundance: once
len: 13
CDR3aa: CASSVELTDTQYF
CDR3nt: TGTGCCAGCAGCGTAGAACTAACAGATACGCAGTATTTT

v_gene: TRBV27
d_gene: TRBD1
j_gene: TRBJ2-7
abundance: NA
len: 14
CDR3aa: CASSLADRAYEQYF
CDR3nt: TGTGCCAGCAGTTTAGCTGACAGGGCCTACGAGCAGTACTTC

v_gene: TRBV6-1
d_gene: TRBD1
j_gene: TRBJ2-7
abundance: NA
len: 16
CDR3aa: CASSEALGQGTYEQYF
CDR3nt: TGTGCCAGCAGTGAAGCGTTAGGACAGGGGACCTACGAGCAGTACTTC

v_gene: TRBV5-4
d_gene: TRBD2
j_gene: TRBJ2-1
abundance: NA
len: 15
CDR3aa: CASSWGLAGVPEQFF
CDR3nt: TGTGCCAGCAGCTGGGGACTAGCGGGAGTTCCTGAGCAGTTCTTC

v_gene: TRBV29-1
d_gene: NA
j_gene: TRBJ1-6
abundance: NA
len: 13
CDR3aa: CSVGTDYNSPLHF
CDR3nt: TGCAGCGTTGGGACAGACTATAATTCACCCCTCCACTTT

v_gene: TRBV28
d_gene: NA
j_gene: TRBJ2-4
abundance: once
len: 15
CDR3aa: CASRDIGAGLDIQYF
CDR3nt: TGTGCCAGCAGAGACATAGGGGCCGGGTTAGACATTCAGTACTTC

v_gene: TRBV14
d_gene: TRBD2
j_gene: TRBJ2-2
abundance: NA
len: 16
CDR3aa: CASSQDRGGDTGELFF
CDR3nt: TGTGCCAGCAGCCAAGATCGCGGGGGGGACACCGGGGAGCTGTTTTTT

v_gene: TRBV7-9
d_gene: NA
j_gene: TRBJ1-4
abundance: NA
len: 17
CDR3aa: CSSSLDPLLTYNEKLFF
CDR3nt: TGTTCCAGCAGCTTAGACCCCTTACTAACCTATAATGAAAAACTGTTTTTT

v_gene: TRBV4-2
d_gene: NA
j_gene: TRBJ2-3
abundance: NA
len: 15
CDR3aa: CASSPDYRSTDTQYF
CDR3nt: TGTGCCAGCAGCCCGGACTACCGAAGCACAGATACGCAGTATTTT

v_gene: TRBV7-3
d_gene: NA
j_gene: TRBJ2-1
abundance: NA
len: 13
CDR3aa: CASSRGSYNEQFF
CDR3nt: TGTGCCAGCAGCCGGGGTAGTTACAATGAGCAGTTCTTC

v_gene: TRBV7-2
d_gene: NA
j_gene: TRBJ1-1
abundance: NA
len: 15
CDR3aa: CASSLNQGHYTEAFF
CDR3nt: TGTGCCAGCAGCTTAAATCAGGGTCACTACACTGAAGCTTTCTTT

v_gene: TRBV14
d_gene: NA
j_gene: TRBJ2-5
abundance: NA
len: 14
CDR3aa: CASSPGGGPGAQYF
CDR3nt: TGTGCCAGCAGCCCGGGAGGGGGCCCGGGGGCCCAGTACTTC

v_gene: TRBV9
d_gene: TRBD2
j_gene: TRBJ2-7
abundance: few
len: 14
CDR3aa: CASSVGLAAAEQYF
CDR3nt: TGTGCCAGCAGCGTAGGACTAGCCGCGGCCGAGCAGTACTTC

v_gene: TRBV5-4
d_gene: NA
j_gene: TRBJ2-1
abundance: NA
len: 14
CDR3aa: CASRLDTGSNEQFF
CDR3nt: TGTGCCAGCAGGTTAGATACAGGGTCCAATGAGCAGTTCTTC

v_gene: TRBV2
d_gene: TRBD2
j_gene: TRBJ2-1
abundance: NA
len: 14
CDR3aa: CASRGAGSYNEQFF
CDR3nt: TGTGCCAGCCGGGGAGCGGGATCTTACAATGAGCAGTTCTTC

v_gene: TRBV7-8
d_gene: TRBD2
j_gene: TRBJ2-1
abundance: NA
len: 16
CDR3aa: CASTPTLAGGLNEQFF
CDR3nt: TGTGCCAGCACTCCAACGCTAGCGGGGGGGCTTAATGAGCAGTTCTTC

v_gene: TRBV27
d_gene: NA
j_gene: TRBJ2-1
abundance: NA
len: 15
CDR3aa: CASTSGGGALGEQFF
CDR3nt: TGTGCCAGCACTTCTGGCGGCGGGGCATTGGGTGAGCAGTTCTTC

v_gene: TRBV4-3
d_gene: NA
j_gene: TRBJ2-5
abundance: NA
len: 15
CDR3aa: CASSLRGHIKETQYF
CDR3nt: TGCGCCAGCAGCCTGAGGGGACACATTAAAGAGACCCAGTACTTC

v_gene: TRBV5-5
d_gene: NA
j_gene: TRBJ1-1
abundance: NA
len: 15
CDR3aa: CASSLVPGMNTEAFF
CDR3nt: TGTGCCAGCAGCTTGGTGCCAGGGATGAACACTGAAGCTTTCTTT

v_gene: TRBV9
d_gene: TRBD2
j_gene: TRBJ2-5
abundance: NA
len: 14
CDR3aa: CASSFGLAQETQYF
CDR3nt: TGTGCCAGCAGCTTTGGACTAGCTCAAGAGACCCAGTACTTC

v_gene: TRBV6-5
d_gene: TRBD1
j_gene: TRBJ1-3
abundance: NA
len: 15
CDR3aa: CASSSATGVGNTIYF
CDR3nt: TGTGCCAGCAGTTCAGCCACAGGGGTTGGAAACACCATATATTTT

v_gene: TRBV28
d_gene: TRBD2
j_gene: TRBJ2-3
abundance: NA
len: 15
CDR3aa: CASSLGGLADDTQYF
CDR3nt: TGTGCCAGCAGTTTAGGGGGACTAGCGGACGATACGCAGTATTTT

v_gene: TRBV27
d_gene: NA
j_gene: TRBJ1-2
abundance: NA
len: 14
CDR3aa: CASSLYGASYGYTF
CDR3nt: TGTGCCAGCAGTTTATACGGAGCCTCCTATGGCTACACCTTC

v_gene: TRBV21-1
d_gene: NA
j_gene: TRBJ1-4
abundance: NA
len: 13
CDR3aa: CASMPQGDEKLFF
CDR3nt: TGTGCCAGCATGCCCCAGGGGGATGAAAAACTGTTTTTT

v_gene: TRBV28
d_gene: NA
j_gene: TRBJ2-7
abundance: once
len: 11
CDR3aa: CASRDFHEQYF
CDR3nt: TGTGCCAGCCGAGACTTCCACGAGCAGTACTTC

v_gene: TRBV29-1
d_gene: TRBD1
j_gene: TRBJ2-1
abundance: NA
len: 17
CDR3aa: CSVVLRVSGQGANEQFF
CDR3nt: TGCAGCGTTGTTTTGAGGGTTTCGGGACAGGGGGCCAATGAGCAGTTCTTC

v_gene: TRBV10-1
d_gene: NA
j_gene: TRBJ1-2
abundance: NA
len: 11
CDR3aa: CARALQGGYTF
CDR3nt: TGCGCCAGAGCCCTCCAGGGAGGCTACACCTTC

v_gene: TRBV5-6
d_gene: NA
j_gene: TRBJ2-6
abundance: once
len: 15
CDR3aa: CASSLGPSGANGLTF
CDR3nt: TGTGCCAGCAGCTTAGGGCCCTCTGGGGCCAACGGCCTGACTTTC

v_gene: TRBV27
d_gene: NA
j_gene: TRBJ1-1
abundance: NA
len: 13
CDR3aa: CASSQMRYTEAFF
CDR3nt: TGTGCCAGCAGCCAAATGCGGTACACTGAAGCTTTCTTT

v_gene: TRBV5-1
d_gene: TRBD2
j_gene: TRBJ2-1
abundance: once
len: 19
CDR3aa: CASSPRWIAGVKGGNEQFF
CDR3nt: TGCGCCAGCAGCCCTCGATGGATAGCGGGAGTAAAGGGGGGCAATGAGCAGTTCTTC

v_gene: TRBV7-2
d_gene: TRBD1
j_gene: TRBJ1-1
abundance: NA
len: 15
CDR3aa: CASSIRGPAVTEAFF
CDR3nt: TGTGCCAGCAGCATCAGGGGGCCCGCGGTCACTGAAGCTTTCTTT

v_gene: TRBV6-6
d_gene: NA
j_gene: TRBJ1-1
abundance: NA
len: 16
CDR3aa: CASSYWEGRMNTEAFF
CDR3nt: TGTGCCAGCAGTTACTGGGAGGGGCGGATGAACACTGAAGCTTTCTTT

v_gene: TRBV5-6
d_gene: NA
j_gene: TRBJ1-6
abundance: NA
len: 13
CDR3aa: CASSLGGNSPLHF
CDR3nt: TGTGCCAGCAGCTTGGGAGGGAATTCACCCCTCCACTTT

v_gene: TRBV7-2
d_gene: NA
j_gene: TRBJ1-5
abundance: NA
len: 14
CDR3aa: CASSFQGSNQPQHF
CDR3nt: TGTGCCAGCAGCTTTCAGGGAAGCAATCAGCCCCAGCATTTT

v_gene: TRBV7-9
d_gene: NA
j_gene: TRBJ1-1
abundance: NA
len: 16
CDR3aa: CASSLLTGGGWSAAFF
CDR3nt: TGTGCCAGCAGCTTATTGACCGGGGGGGGTTGGTCCGCAGCTTTCTTT

v_gene: TRBV6-1
d_gene: TRBD1
j_gene: TRBJ1-2
abundance: once
len: 15
CDR3aa: CASSSPDRANYGYTF
CDR3nt: TGTGCCAGCAGCTCCCCTGACAGGGCTAACTATGGCTACACCTTC

v_gene: TRBV5-1
d_gene: NA
j_gene: TRBJ1-5
abundance: NA
len: 13
CDR3aa: CASSYGAGQPQHF
CDR3nt: TGCGCCAGCAGCTACGGTGCGGGTCAGCCCCAGCATTTT

v_gene: TRBV23-1
d_gene: TRBD2
j_gene: TRBJ2-4
abundance: few
len: 19
CDR3aa: CASSQSRAGDALAKNSQYF
CDR3nt: TGCGCCAGCAGTCAATCGAGGGCGGGGGACGCTCTAGCCAAAAACAGTCAGTACTTC

v_gene: TRBV29-1
d_gene: NA
j_gene: TRBJ1-2
abundance: NA
len: 14
CDR3aa: CSVERIQRNYGYTF
CDR3nt: TGCAGCGTTGAGAGGATTCAACGTAACTATGGCTACACCTTC

v_gene: TRBV27
d_gene: TRBD1
j_gene: TRBJ1-6
abundance: NA
len: 15
CDR3aa: CASRIQGSYNSPLHF
CDR3nt: TGTGCCAGCAGGATACAGGGGTCCTATAATTCACCCCTCCACTTT

v_gene: TRBV9
d_gene: TRBD2
j_gene: TRBJ2-1
abundance: NA
len: 15
CDR3aa: CASSETSGGTTGQFF
CDR3nt: TGTGCCAGCAGCGAGACTAGCGGGGGTACAACGGGGCAGTTCTTC

v_gene: TRBV30
d_gene: NA
j_gene: TRBJ2-7
abundance: NA
len: 13
CDR3aa: CAWSADFSYEQYF
CDR3nt: TGTGCCTGGAGTGCAGACTTTTCCTACGAGCAGTACTTC

v_gene: TRBV5-1
d_gene: TRBD1
j_gene: TRBJ1-6
abundance: few
len: 18
CDR3aa: CASSFGTGINSYNSPLHF
CDR3nt: TGCGCCAGCAGCTTCGGGACAGGGATAAACTCCTATAATTCACCCCTCCACTTT

v_gene: TRBV5-1
d_gene: TRBD1
j_gene: TRBJ1-1
abundance: NA
len: 13
CDR3aa: CASSLGETGEAFF
CDR3nt: TGCGCCAGCAGCTTGGGGGAGACAGGGGAAGCTTTCTTT

v_gene: TRBV2
d_gene: NA
j_gene: TRBJ1-2
abundance: NA
len: 13
CDR3aa: CASRDLANYGYTF
CDR3nt: TGTGCCAGCAGAGACTTGGCTAACTATGGCTACACCTTC

v_gene: TRBV7-9
d_gene: NA
j_gene: TRBJ2-7
abundance: NA
len: 12
CDR3aa: CSSSLVTYEQYF
CDR3nt: TGTTCCAGCAGCTTAGTAACCTACGAGCAGTACTTC

v_gene: TRBV7-6
d_gene: TRBD2
j_gene: TRBJ2-5
abundance: NA
len: 17
CDR3aa: CASSLGIAGGPWETQYF
CDR3nt: TGTGCCAGCAGCTTAGGGATAGCGGGGGGGCCGTGGGAGACCCAGTACTTC

v_gene: TRBV7-9
d_gene: NA
j_gene: TRBJ1-5
abundance: NA
len: 16
CDR3aa: CASSFNSGVRNQPQHF
CDR3nt: TGTGCCAGCAGCTTCAACTCGGGGGTACGGAATCAGCCCCAGCATTTT

v_gene: TRBV4-1
d_gene: TRBD1
j_gene: TRBJ2-3
abundance: NA
len: 17
CDR3aa: CASSQANYRGQPDTQYF
CDR3nt: TGCGCCAGCAGCCAAGCGAATTACAGGGGGCAACCAGATACGCAGTATTTT